A selection of T cell receptor beta chains follows, all from one sample in a study of T cell changes during pregnancy in multiple sclerosis. The protocol was immunoSEQ multiplex PCR, while the TCRdb copy is restricted to in-frame clones and leaves out a portion. The table lists tens of thousands of clones, around 90% of them singletons. Sequencing used CD4+ T cells from peripheral blood mononuclear cells, obtained in the second trimester of pregnancy. All receptors derive from a female donor with multiple sclerosis, enrolled in a pregnancy study. Each CDR3 is given with its conserved first and last residue. The D gene is left open where the match is weak. Some rows mark clone size as missing; the rest say once, few, many or name a class of expanded clone.

CDR3nt,CDR3aa,d_gene,abundance,j_gene,v_gene
TGTGCCAGTAGTACCGGACAGGGACAGCCCCAGCATTTT,CASSTGQGQPQHF,TRBD1,once,TRBJ1-5,TRBV19
TGTGCCACCCGAGGGCCGGGCCACGAGCAGTACTTC,CATRGPGHEQYF,.,.,TRBJ2-7,TRBV6-5
TGTGCCAGCATCTCGGGGTTAGCGGTGAACGCTGAAGCTTTCTTT,CASISGLAVNAEAFF,.,.,TRBJ1-1,TRBV11-2
TGTGCCAGCAGCCACTCGTGGGGGGGGAATCAAGAGACCCAGTACTTC,CASSHSWGGNQETQYF,TRBD2,.,TRBJ2-5,TRBV14
TGCGCCAGCAGCTATAACCAGGAGCAGTACTTC,CASSYNQEQYF,.,.,TRBJ2-7,TRBV5-1
TGTGCCAGCAAAAGACAGGGGGGCTACGAGCAGTACTTC,CASKRQGGYEQYF,TRBD1,few,TRBJ2-7,TRBV6-5
TGTGCCAGCACCTCTCCGGGACAGGGAATAGGCGAGCAGTACTTC,CASTSPGQGIGEQYF,TRBD1,.,TRBJ2-7,TRBV27
TGTGCCAGTAGTATAGTCTGGACAGGGGATCAGCCCCAGCATTTT,CASSIVWTGDQPQHF,TRBD1,.,TRBJ1-5,TRBV19
TGTGCCACCAGCCCCCTTAAGGTGGGCCGCACAGATACGCAGTATTTT,CATSPLKVGRTDTQYF,.,.,TRBJ2-3,TRBV15
TGTGCCAGCAGCTTAGGTGGTGGTAGCGGGTTTTACAATGAGCAGTTCTTC,CASSLGGGSGFYNEQFF,TRBD2,.,TRBJ2-1,TRBV7-2
TGTGCCAGCAGTCGGCTTCAAGGGGGCGAGTCACATGAGCAGTTCTTC,CASSRLQGGESHEQFF,TRBD1,.,TRBJ2-1,TRBV27
TGCGCCAGCAGCTTGGTAGTCGCCGGGGAGCTGTTTTTT,CASSLVVAGELFF,.,.,TRBJ2-2,TRBV5-1
TGTGCCTGGAGTTACCCGGGAGGCACAGATACGCAGTATTTT,CAWSYPGGTDTQYF,.,.,TRBJ2-3,TRBV30
TGTGCCAGCAGCAAATTTAGAGCCTACGAGCAGTACTTC,CASSKFRAYEQYF,.,.,TRBJ2-7,TRBV21-1
TGTGCCAGCAGCGTCTCGCCGGTCCAAGAGACCCAGTACTTC,CASSVSPVQETQYF,.,.,TRBJ2-5,TRBV9
TGTGCCAGTAGTCCCCGGGAGTCCCGCTACACCTTC,CASSPRESRYTF,.,.,TRBJ1-2,TRBV19
TGTGCCAGCAGCTGGACAGGGAAGGACCCTGAAGCTTTCTTT,CASSWTGKDPEAFF,TRBD1,.,TRBJ1-1,TRBV7-9
TGTGCCAGCAACGGACAGTTGAGTGAGACCCAGTACTTC,CASNGQLSETQYF,.,.,TRBJ2-5,TRBV14
TGTGCCAGAAGCCAAAGACTAGCGGGAGCCGCCGATACGCAGTATTTT,CARSQRLAGAADTQYF,TRBD2,.,TRBJ2-3,TRBV5-3
TGCGCCAGCAGCCCGAGCGGGAGGGCCGCCTACAATGAGCAGTTCTTC,CASSPSGRAAYNEQFF,TRBD2,.,TRBJ2-1,TRBV4-3
TGTGCCAGCAGTTACAGGGGAGTGGGGGGGGAGACCCAGTACTTC,CASSYRGVGGETQYF,TRBD2,once,TRBJ2-5,TRBV6-5
TGTGCCAGCTCCCGGGACAGGGATTCCCACGAGCAGTACTTC,CASSRDRDSHEQYF,TRBD1,.,TRBJ2-7,TRBV18